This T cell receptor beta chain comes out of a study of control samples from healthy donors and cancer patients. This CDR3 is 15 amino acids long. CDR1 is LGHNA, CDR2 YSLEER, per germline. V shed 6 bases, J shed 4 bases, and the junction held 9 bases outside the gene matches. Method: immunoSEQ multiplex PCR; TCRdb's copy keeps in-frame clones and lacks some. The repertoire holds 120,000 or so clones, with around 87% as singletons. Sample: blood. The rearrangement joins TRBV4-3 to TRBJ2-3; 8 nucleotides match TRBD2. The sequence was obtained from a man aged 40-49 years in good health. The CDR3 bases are TGCGCCAGCAGTCCGGCGCGGGGGGTGGCAGATACGCAGTATTTT. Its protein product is CASSPARGVADTQYF.